This is a list of T cell receptor beta chains from one sample in a study of T-cell reconstitution after alpha-beta-depleted transplantation in children. One entry per CDR3 protein, called by TCRdb with MiXCR from the PCR reads. The sample contains fewer than 550,000 distinct CDR3 sequences, roughly 10% of which appear only once. Sequenced material: PBMCs from the stem cell graft donor, taken from the stem cell graft. The receptor set was obtained from a human donor who donated a stem cell graft to a child with acute myeloid leukemia. CDR3s include the opening cysteine and the closing phenylalanine or tryptophan. A D gene is named only where the DNA matches it firmly. The listing skips clone size in some rows; elsewhere it reads once, few, many or a size class.

J,V,size,D,CDR3,DNA
TRBJ2-7,TRBV12-3/TRBV12-4,.,TRBD2,CASVSGDPTYEQYF,TGTGCCAGCGTGAGCGGGGACCCCACCTACGAGCAGTACTTC
TRBJ2-7,TRBV27,.,TRBD1,CASRSGTGGSEQYF,TGTGCCAGCAGATCCGGGACAGGGGGTTCCGAGCAGTACTTC
TRBJ2-3,TRBV12-3/TRBV12-4,.,.,CASSFLEGNQRLDTQYF,TGTGCCAGCAGTTTTCTCGAGGGTAATCAGAGGTTGGATACGCAGTATTTT
TRBJ2-1,TRBV6-5,.,TRBD2,CASSYSPAGGNEQFF,TGTGCCAGCAGTTACTCGCCAGCGGGGGGCAATGAGCAGTTCTTC
TRBJ2-2,TRBV29-1,many,TRBD2,CSVAGVLDTGELFF,TGCAGCGTCGCGGGGGTCTTGGACACCGGGGAGCTGTTTTTT
TRBJ2-1,TRBV5-5,.,.,CASSLGRTNEQFF,TGTGCCAGCAGCTTGGGGAGGACTAATGAGCAGTTCTTC
TRBJ1-2,TRBV11-2,few,TRBD1,CASSSWTGKEYGYTF,TGTGCCAGCAGCTCCTGGACAGGGAAAGAGTATGGCTACACCTTC
TRBJ2-2,TRBV10-3,many,.,CAISESGAGELFF,TGTGCCATCAGTGAATCAGGGGCCGGGGAGCTGTTTTTT
TRBJ2-2,TRBV5-1,many,.,CASSRTGELFF,TGTGCCAGCAGCCGAACCGGGGAGCTGTTTTTT
TRBJ2-2,TRBV5-5,many,.,CASSFQAQGTNTGELFF,TGTGCCAGCAGCTTTCAGGCCCAAGGGACGAACACCGGGGAGCTGTTTTTT
TRBJ2-3,TRBV5-1,many,.,CASSDGTHTDTQYF,TGCGCCAGCAGCGATGGGACACACACAGATACGCAGTATTTT
TRBJ2-1,TRBV7-6,.,TRBD2,CASSPSPLAGEEQFF,TGTGCCAGCAGCCCGAGCCCACTAGCGGGAGAGGAGCAGTTCTTC
TRBJ2-5,TRBV29-1,few,.,CSVEPRETQYF,TGCAGCGTGGAGCCCAGAGAGACCCAGTACTTC
TRBJ2-3,TRBV29-1,.,.,CSVVRGSTDTQYF,TGCAGCGTTGTTAGGGGTAGCACAGATACGCAGTATTTT
TRBJ1-2,TRBV6-2/TRBV6-3,few,.,CASSYGWRANYGYTF,TGTGCCAGCAGTTACGGGTGGAGAGCTAACTATGGCTACACCTTC
TRBJ2-2,TRBV27,few,.,CASKRRGLGWELFF,TGTGCCAGCAAAAGGCGGGGGCTTGGTTGGGAGCTGTTTTTT
TRBJ1-2,TRBV20-1,.,.,CSARAQDSHYGYTF,TGCAGTGCTAGAGCCCAGGACAGCCATTATGGCTACACCTTC
TRBJ2-1,TRBV29-1,.,TRBD2,CSVEDGLDSYNEQFF,TGCAGCGTTGAAGACGGACTAGACTCCTACAATGAGCAGTTCTTC
TRBJ2-6,TRBV12-3/TRBV12-4,few,TRBD1,CASSSGTGEGVLTF,TGTGCCAGCAGTTCGGGGACAGGGGAGGGCGTCCTGACTTTC
TRBJ2-1,TRBV12-3/TRBV12-4,.,.,CASRHQDNREQFF,TGTGCCAGCAGACACCAAGATAACAGGGAGCAGTTCTTC
TRBJ1-5,TRBV20-1,.,.,CCARERVGDHSNQPQHF,TGCTGTGCTAGAGAGAGGGTTGGGGATCATAGCAATCAGCCCCAGCATTTT
TRBJ2-4,TRBV29-1,.,.,CSVPDIKNIQYF,TGCAGCGTTCCCGACATTAAAAACATTCAGTACTTC
TRBJ1-2,TRBV29-1,few,.,CSVDLGGWGYTF,TGCAGCGTTGACCTCGGGGGATGGGGCTACACCTTC
TRBJ2-1,TRBV12-3/TRBV12-4,.,.,CASRGGAGNEQFF,TGTGCCAGCAGGGGGGGGGCAGGCAATGAGCAGTTCTTC
TRBJ2-3,TRBV5-1,many,.,CASSWTGGDTQYF,TGCGCCAGCAGCTGGACCGGAGGAGATACGCAGTATTTT
TRBJ2-1,TRBV18,.,.,CASSPPGRTGQFF,TGTGCCAGCTCACCACCGGGTCGGACTGGACAGTTCTTC
TRBJ2-1,TRBV7-2,few,.,CASSRLASVQAGEQFF,TGTGCCAGCAGCCGTCTGGCTAGCGTCCAGGCGGGTGAGCAGTTCTTC
TRBJ2-7,TRBV20-1,few,TRBD1,CSASDRESYEQYF,TGCAGTGCCTCGGACAGGGAATCCTACGAGCAGTACTTC
TRBJ1-5,TRBV4-1,.,.,CASSQTGRQPQHF,TGCGCCAGCAGCCAAACAGGGCGGCAGCCCCAGCATTTT
TRBJ1-1,TRBV5-1,many,TRBD1,CASSLGGTGDTEAFF,TGCGCCAGCAGCTTGGGCGGGACAGGGGACACTGAAGCTTTCTTT
TRBJ1-4,TRBV12-3/TRBV12-4,.,.,CASSPALREKLFF,TGTGCCAGCAGCCCGGCCCTGAGGGAGAAACTGTTTTTT
TRBJ2-1,TRBV4-1,many,.,CASSQKPPGRYNEQFF,TGCGCCAGCAGCCAAAAACCTCCGGGACGTTACAATGAGCAGTTCTTC
TRBJ2-2,TRBV6-5,.,.,CASSYAGENTGELFF,TGTGCCAGCAGTTACGCCGGGGAAAACACCGGGGAGCTGTTTTTT
TRBJ2-1,TRBV7-2,few,TRBD2,CASSLEGLALTNEQFF,TGTGCCAGCAGCTTAGAGGGACTAGCACTTACAAATGAGCAGTTCTTC
TRBJ2-1,TRBV10-3,few,TRBD2,CAITRLAGAYNEQFF,TGTGCCATCACCCGACTAGCGGGGGCCTACAATGAGCAGTTCTTC
TRBJ2-3,TRBV20-1,.,.,CSARGGGGLTDTQYF,TGCAGTGCTAGAGGGGGCGGGGGCCTCACAGATACGCAGTATTTT
TRBJ2-2,TRBV2,once,.,CASSAKRGGDNTGELFF,TGTGCCAGCAGTGCAAAAAGAGGCGGAGATAACACCGGGGAGCTGTTTTTT